This T cell receptor beta chain was sequenced during a study of Ad26.COV2.S vaccination and SARS-CoV-2 variants. V shed 2 bases, J shed 5 bases, and the junction held 5 bases outside the gene matches. The CDR3 is made up of 14 amino acids. The V gene's germline CDR1 is SGHAT and CDR2 FQNNGV. This table comes from immunoSEQ multiplex PCR, and its TCRdb copy is limited to in-frame clones, with some not included. The table shows 300,000 to 350,000 clones, with roughly 90% occurring only once. Treatment here: approximately 18 received Ad26.COV2.S at low or high dose, single or two shots; roughly five received placebo; per-sample allocation not given. Samples came from day 63 after the first vaccine or placebo injection.

The chain carries TRBV11-2 and TRBJ2-7; 8 bases align to TRBD2. The sequencing here drew on peripheral blood, taken in a trial of Ad26.COV2.S vaccine versus placebo. This clonotype was obtained from a person between 18 and 65 years old who received the Ad26.COV2.S COVID-19 vaccine or a placebo. CDR3 in amino acids: CASSLTTGGDEQYF. In DNA, the CDR3 is TGTGCCAGCAGCTTAACCACCGGGGGGGACGAGCAGTACTTC.